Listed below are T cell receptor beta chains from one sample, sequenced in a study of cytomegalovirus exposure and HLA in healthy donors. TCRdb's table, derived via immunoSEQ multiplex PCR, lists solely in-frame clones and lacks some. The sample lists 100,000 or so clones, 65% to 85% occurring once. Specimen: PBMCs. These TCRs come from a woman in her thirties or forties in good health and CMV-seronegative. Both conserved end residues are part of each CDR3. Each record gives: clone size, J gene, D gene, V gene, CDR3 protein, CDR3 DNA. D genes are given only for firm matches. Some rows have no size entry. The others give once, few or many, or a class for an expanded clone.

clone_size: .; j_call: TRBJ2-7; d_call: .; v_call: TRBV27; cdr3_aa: CASSLYPGTYEQYF; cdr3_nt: TGTGCCAGCAGTTTATATCCGGGTACCTACGAGCAGTACTTC
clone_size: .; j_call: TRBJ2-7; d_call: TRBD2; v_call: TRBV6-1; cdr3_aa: CASRKAGEVIEQYF; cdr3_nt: TGTGCCAGCAGAAAAGCGGGAGAGGTCATCGAGCAGTACTTC
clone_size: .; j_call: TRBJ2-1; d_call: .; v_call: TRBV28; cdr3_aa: CASSFRSEQFF; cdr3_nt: TGTGCCAGCAGTTTCCGCAGTGAGCAGTTCTTC
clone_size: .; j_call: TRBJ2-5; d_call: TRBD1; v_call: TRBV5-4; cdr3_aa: CASSIRDRGVGETQYF; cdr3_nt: TGTGCCAGCAGTATCCGGGACAGGGGTGTTGGAGAGACCCAGTACTTC
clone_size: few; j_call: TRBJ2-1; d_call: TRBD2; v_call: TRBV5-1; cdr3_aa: CASSLRGGLAGGRSSYNEQFF; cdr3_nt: TGCGCCAGCAGCTTGCGGGGGGGACTAGCGGGGGGACGAAGCTCCTACAATGAGCAGTTCTTC
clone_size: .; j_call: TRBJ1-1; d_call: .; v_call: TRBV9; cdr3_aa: CASSVAAENTEAFF; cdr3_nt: TGTGCCAGCAGCGTAGCCGCGGAGAACACTGAAGCTTTCTTT
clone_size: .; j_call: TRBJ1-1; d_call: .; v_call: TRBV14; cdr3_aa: CASSRGRGGFEAFF; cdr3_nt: TGTGCCAGCAGCCGAGGACGGGGGGGATTTGAAGCTTTCTTT
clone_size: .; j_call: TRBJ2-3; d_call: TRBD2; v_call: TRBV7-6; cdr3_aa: CASSLGGGTTDTQYF; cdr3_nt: TGTGCCAGCAGCTTAGGCGGGGGAACCACAGATACGCAGTATTTT
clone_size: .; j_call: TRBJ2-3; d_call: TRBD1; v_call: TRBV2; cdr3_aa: CASSVNRGMDTQYF; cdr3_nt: TGTGCCAGCAGTGTTAACAGGGGAATGGATACGCAGTATTTT
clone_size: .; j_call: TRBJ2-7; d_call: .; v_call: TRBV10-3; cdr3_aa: CAITSSSDEQYF; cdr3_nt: TGTGCCATCACTTCCAGCAGCGACGAGCAGTACTTC
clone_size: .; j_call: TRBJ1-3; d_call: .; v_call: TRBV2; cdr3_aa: CASSELPYTIYF; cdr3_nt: TGTGCCAGCAGTGAGCTACCATACACCATATATTTT
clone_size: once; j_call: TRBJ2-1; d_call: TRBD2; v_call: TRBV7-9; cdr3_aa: CASSPLRLAGGDEQFF; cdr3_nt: TGTGCCAGCAGCCCCCTCAGACTAGCGGGAGGGGATGAGCAGTTCTTC
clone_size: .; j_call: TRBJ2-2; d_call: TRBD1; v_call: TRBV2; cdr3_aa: CASRDGTGLTGELFF; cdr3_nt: TGTGCCAGCAGGGACGGGACAGGGCTCACCGGGGAGCTGTTTTTT
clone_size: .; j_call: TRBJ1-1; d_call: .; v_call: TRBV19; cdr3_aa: CASGRGTLFSNTEAFF; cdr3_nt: TGTGCCTCAGGGAGGGGTACTCTCTTTTCGAACACTGAAGCTTTCTTT
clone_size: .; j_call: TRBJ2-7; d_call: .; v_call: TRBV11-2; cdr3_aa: CASSSVASYEQYF; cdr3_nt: TGTGCCAGCAGCTCAGTGGCCTCCTACGAGCAGTACTTC
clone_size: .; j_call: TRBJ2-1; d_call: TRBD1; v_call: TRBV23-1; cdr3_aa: CASSQEGPQGAECDEQFF; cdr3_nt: TGCGCCAGCAGTCAAGAGGGACCCCAGGGGGCCGAGTGCGATGAGCAGTTCTTC
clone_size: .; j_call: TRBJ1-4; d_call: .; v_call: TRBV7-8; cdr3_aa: CASTPSRTNEKLFF; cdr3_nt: TGTGCCAGCACCCCATCCAGAACTAATGAAAAACTGTTTTTT
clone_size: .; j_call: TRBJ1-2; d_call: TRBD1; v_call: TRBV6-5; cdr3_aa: CASSRQGTAYGYTF; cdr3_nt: TGTGCCAGCAGTCGACAGGGAACGGCCTATGGCTACACCTTC
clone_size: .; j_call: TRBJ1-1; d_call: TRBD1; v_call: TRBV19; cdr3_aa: CASSISWTGGVDTEAFF; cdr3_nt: TGTGCCAGTAGTATTTCATGGACAGGGGGCGTAGACACTGAAGCTTTCTTT
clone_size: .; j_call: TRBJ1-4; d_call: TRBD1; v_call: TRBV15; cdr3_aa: CATSRGFGTGNEKLFF; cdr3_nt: TGTGCCACCAGCAGAGGCTTCGGGACAGGGAATGAAAAACTGTTTTTT
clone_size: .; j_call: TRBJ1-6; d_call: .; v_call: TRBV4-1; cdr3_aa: CASSQEKSSPLHF; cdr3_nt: TGCGCCAGCAGCCAAGAGAAGAGTTCACCCCTCCACTTT
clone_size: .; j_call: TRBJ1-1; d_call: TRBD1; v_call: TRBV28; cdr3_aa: CASSSRGRRSEEAFF; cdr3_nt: TGTGCCAGCAGTTCTAGGGGGCGCAGGTCGGAGGAAGCTTTCTTT
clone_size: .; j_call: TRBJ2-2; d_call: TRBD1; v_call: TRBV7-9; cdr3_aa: CASNQGQGFQGELFF; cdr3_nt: TGTGCCAGCAACCAGGGACAGGGCTTCCAGGGGGAGCTGTTTTTT
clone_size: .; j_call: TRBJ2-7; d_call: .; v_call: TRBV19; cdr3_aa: CASSIYGGDYEQYF; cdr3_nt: TGTGCCAGTAGTATATATGGCGGGGATTACGAGCAGTACTTC
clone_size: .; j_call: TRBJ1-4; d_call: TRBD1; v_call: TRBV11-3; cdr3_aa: CASSPGTGGCSTNEKLFF; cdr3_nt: TGTGCCAGCAGCCCCGGGACAGGGGGCTGTTCCACTAATGAAAAACTGTTTTTT
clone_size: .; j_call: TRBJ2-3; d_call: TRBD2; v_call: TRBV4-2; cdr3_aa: CASRQGLAATDTQYF; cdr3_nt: TGTGCCAGCAGGCAGGGACTAGCGGCCACAGATACGCAGTATTTT
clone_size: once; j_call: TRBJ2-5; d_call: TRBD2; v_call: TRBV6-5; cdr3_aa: CASGGGETQYF; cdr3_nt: TGTGCCAGCGGGGGAGGGGAGACCCAGTACTTC
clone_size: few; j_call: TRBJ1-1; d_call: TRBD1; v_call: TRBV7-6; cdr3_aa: CASSSRVGTGLMNTEAFF; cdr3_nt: TGTGCCAGCAGCTCCAGAGTCGGGACAGGGCTAATGAACACTGAAGCTTTCTTT
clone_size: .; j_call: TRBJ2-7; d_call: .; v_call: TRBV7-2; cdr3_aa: CASSLDGNSYEQYF; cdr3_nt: TGTGCCAGCAGCTTAGACGGGAACTCCTACGAGCAGTACTTC
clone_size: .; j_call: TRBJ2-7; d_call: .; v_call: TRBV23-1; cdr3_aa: CASTYGGPYEQYF; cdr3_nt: TGCGCCAGCACGTACGGGGGGCCATACGAGCAGTACTTC
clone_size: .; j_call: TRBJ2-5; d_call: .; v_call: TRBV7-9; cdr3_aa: CASSSPRGLGQETQYF; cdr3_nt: TGTGCCAGCAGCTCCCCCCGGGGGTTAGGGCAAGAGACCCAGTACTTC
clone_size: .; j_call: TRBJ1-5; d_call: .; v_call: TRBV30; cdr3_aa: CAWSVNGQPQHF; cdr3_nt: TGTGCCTGGAGTGTGAACGGGCAGCCCCAGCATTTT
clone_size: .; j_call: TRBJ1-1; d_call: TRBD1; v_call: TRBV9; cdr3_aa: CASSLGQLNTEAFF; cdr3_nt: TGTGCCAGCAGCCTGGGACAGTTGAACACTGAAGCTTTCTTT
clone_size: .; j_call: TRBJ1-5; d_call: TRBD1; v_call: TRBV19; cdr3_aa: CAISPRTGVYQPQHF; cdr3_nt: TGTGCCATCTCCCCCCGGACAGGGGTATATCAGCCCCAGCATTTT
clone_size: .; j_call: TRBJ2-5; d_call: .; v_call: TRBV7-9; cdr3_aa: CSSSFPVETQYF; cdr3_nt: TGTTCCAGCAGCTTCCCCGTCGAGACCCAGTACTTC
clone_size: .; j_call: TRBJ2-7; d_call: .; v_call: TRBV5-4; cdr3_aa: CASSLDYTYEQYF; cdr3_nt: TGTGCCAGCAGCTTAGACTACACCTACGAGCAGTACTTC
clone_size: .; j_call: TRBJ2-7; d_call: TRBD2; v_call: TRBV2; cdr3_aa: CASSDLRAGGPYEQYF; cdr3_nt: TGTGCCAGCAGTGATCTTAGAGCGGGAGGACCCTACGAGCAGTACTTC
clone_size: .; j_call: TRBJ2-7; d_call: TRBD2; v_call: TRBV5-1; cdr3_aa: CASSLASGALYEQYF; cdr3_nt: TGCGCCAGCAGCTTAGCTAGCGGGGCACTTTACGAGCAGTACTTC
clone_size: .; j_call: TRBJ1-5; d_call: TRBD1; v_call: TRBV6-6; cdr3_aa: CASSTIGQGDQPQHF; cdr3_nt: TGTGCCAGCAGCACCATTGGACAGGGAGATCAGCCCCAGCATTTT
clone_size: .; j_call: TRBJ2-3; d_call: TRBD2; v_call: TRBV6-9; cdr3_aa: CAGTSVGRGDTQYF; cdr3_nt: TGTGCCGGGACTAGCGTAGGGAGGGGAGATACGCAGTATTTT
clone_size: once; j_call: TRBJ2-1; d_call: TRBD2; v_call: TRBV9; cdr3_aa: CASSVVGSGSYNEQFF; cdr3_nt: TGTGCCAGCAGCGTAGTCGGTAGCGGGAGTTACAATGAGCAGTTCTTC
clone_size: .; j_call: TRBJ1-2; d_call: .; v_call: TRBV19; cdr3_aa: CASSPDRSNYGYTF; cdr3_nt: TGTGCCAGTAGTCCGGACAGAAGTAACTATGGCTACACCTTC
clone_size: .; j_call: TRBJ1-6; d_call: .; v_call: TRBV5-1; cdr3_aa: CASSLGPTQGSYNSPLHF; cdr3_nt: TGCGCCAGCAGCTTGGGGCCCACGCAGGGTTCCTATAATTCACCCCTCCACTTT
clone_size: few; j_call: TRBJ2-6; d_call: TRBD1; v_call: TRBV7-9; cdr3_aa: CASSPEQGAVGANVLTF; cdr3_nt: TGTGCCAGCAGCCCGGAGCAGGGGGCGGTCGGGGCCAACGTCCTGACTTTC
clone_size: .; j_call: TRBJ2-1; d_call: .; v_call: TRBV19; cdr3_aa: CASSPRAYNEQFF; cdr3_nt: TGTGCCAGTAGTCCCAGGGCTTACAATGAGCAGTTCTTC
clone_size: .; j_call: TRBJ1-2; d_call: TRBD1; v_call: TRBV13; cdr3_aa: CASSPNQGAYGYTF; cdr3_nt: TGTGCCAGCAGCCCGAACCAGGGGGCCTATGGCTACACCTTC
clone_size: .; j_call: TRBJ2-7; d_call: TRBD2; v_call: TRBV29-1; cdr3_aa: CGWGAGGPNEQYF; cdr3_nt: TGTGGGTGGGGAGCGGGAGGGCCGAACGAGCAGTACTTC
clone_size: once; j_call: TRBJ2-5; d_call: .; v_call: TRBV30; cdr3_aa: CARAGRETQYF; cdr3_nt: TGTGCCAGGGCGGGGAGGGAGACCCAGTACTTC
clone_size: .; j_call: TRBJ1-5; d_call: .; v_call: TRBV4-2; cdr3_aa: CASSQDPGRNQPQHF; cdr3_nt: TGTGCCAGCAGCCAAGACCCCGGTCGGAATCAGCCCCAGCATTTT